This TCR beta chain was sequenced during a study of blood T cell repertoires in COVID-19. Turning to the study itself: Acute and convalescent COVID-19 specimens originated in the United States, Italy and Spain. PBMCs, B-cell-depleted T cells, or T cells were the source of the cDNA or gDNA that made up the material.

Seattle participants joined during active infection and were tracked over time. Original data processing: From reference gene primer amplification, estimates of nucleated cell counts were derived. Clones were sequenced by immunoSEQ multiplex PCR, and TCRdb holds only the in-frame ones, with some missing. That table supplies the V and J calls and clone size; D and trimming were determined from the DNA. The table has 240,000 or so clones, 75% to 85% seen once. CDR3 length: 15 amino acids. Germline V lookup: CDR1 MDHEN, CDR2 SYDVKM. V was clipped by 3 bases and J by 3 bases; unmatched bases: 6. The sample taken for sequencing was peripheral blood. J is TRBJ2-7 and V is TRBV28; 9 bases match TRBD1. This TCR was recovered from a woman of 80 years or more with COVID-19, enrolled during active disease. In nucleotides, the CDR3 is TGTGCCAGCAGTTTCATAAAGGGACAGGGCTACGAGCAGTACTTC. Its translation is CASSFIKGQGYEQYF.